This is a list of T cell receptor beta chains from one sample in a study of control samples from healthy donors and cancer patients. Repertoires were generated with immunoSEQ multiplex PCR, while TCRdb's copy carries only in-frame clones and drops some. The sample shows about 140,000 clones, 85% to 95% of them seen only once. Material: blood. Receptor source: a middle-aged man in good health. The CDR3 runs from the conserved cysteine through the conserved F or W. A D gene is named only where the DNA matches it firmly. Clone size, where shown, is once, few, many, or a class for clones that have expanded.

d_gene,abundance,j_gene,v_gene,CDR3nt,CDR3aa
NA,NA,TRBJ1-2,TRBV30,TGTGCCTGGACAGGGTTGGAGTTACCCTTTGGTGGCTACACCTTC,CAWTGLELPFGGYTF
NA,NA,TRBJ1-1,TRBV18,TGTGCCAGCTCACCAACGCCGGGACTCCGGAACACTGAAGCTTTCTTT,CASSPTPGLRNTEAFF
NA,NA,TRBJ2-2,TRBV11-3,TGTGCCAGCAGCTTCACGGGGGCTAAGACCGGGGAGCTGTTTTTT,CASSFTGAKTGELFF
TRBD1,NA,TRBJ1-6,TRBV28,TGTGCCAGCAGTTTGACAGGGTCGCTTAATTCACCCCTCCACTTT,CASSLTGSLNSPLHF
NA,once,TRBJ2-7,TRBV7-8,TGTGCCAGCAGCCCCTACTTAGGACAGAGCTCCTACGAGCAGTACTTC,CASSPYLGQSSYEQYF
TRBD2,NA,TRBJ2-1,TRBV5-1,TGCGCCAGCAGCACAGGACTAGCGGACAATGAGCAGTTCTTC,CASSTGLADNEQFF
NA,NA,TRBJ1-3,TRBV5-6,TGTGCCAGCAGCACCGCTACAGGGGGAAACACCATATATTTT,CASSTATGGNTIYF
TRBD1,NA,TRBJ1-2,TRBV5-4,TGTGCCAGCAGCTCGCAGGGGGTTGGCTACACCTTC,CASSSQGVGYTF
TRBD1,once,TRBJ2-7,TRBV18,TGTGCCAGCTCACCACTAAGAGGACAGGGGGCCGACGAGCAGTACTTC,CASSPLRGQGADEQYF
NA,NA,TRBJ2-1,TRBV7-2,TGTGCCAGCAGCTTAGGGGGGTCGGTAAATGAGCAGTTCTTC,CASSLGGSVNEQFF